This TCR beta chain is drawn from a study of T cell repertoires in cytomegalovirus infection. In the study overall: Newly reported HLA-C-restricted and thoroughly characterized HLA-B-restricted CMV epitopes were employed. Public signatures in TCR beta pointed to CMV infection and matching HLA type.

Whole-study findings and limits: HLA-C-restricted CMV clonotypes gave the most frequent clonotype in two of eight donors. CMV carriers having the relevant HLA were flagged by cumulative public TCR beta family frequency.

This clonotype was seen only a few times. Its cognate antigen is unknown. V was clipped by 0 bases and J by 3 bases, with 4 bases between them. The germline CDR1 and CDR2 sequences are SGDLS and YYNGEE. The CDR3 totals 13 residues. One entry per CDR3 protein, called by TCRdb with MiXCR from the reads. The table shows approximately 50,000 distinct CDR3 sequences, with about 18% occurring only once. The V gene is TRBV9, the J gene TRBJ2-1; D uncertain. This receptor was obtained from a human donor in good health (CMV status not recorded). Some clones in this sample may be carry-over from other donors' samples. Source: CD8+ T cells from cultured PBMCs, taken from culture after CMV antigen stimulation. CDR3: CASSVGYYNEQFF. The CDR3 nucleotides are TGTGCCAGCAGCGTAGGCTACTACAATGAGCAGTTCTTC.